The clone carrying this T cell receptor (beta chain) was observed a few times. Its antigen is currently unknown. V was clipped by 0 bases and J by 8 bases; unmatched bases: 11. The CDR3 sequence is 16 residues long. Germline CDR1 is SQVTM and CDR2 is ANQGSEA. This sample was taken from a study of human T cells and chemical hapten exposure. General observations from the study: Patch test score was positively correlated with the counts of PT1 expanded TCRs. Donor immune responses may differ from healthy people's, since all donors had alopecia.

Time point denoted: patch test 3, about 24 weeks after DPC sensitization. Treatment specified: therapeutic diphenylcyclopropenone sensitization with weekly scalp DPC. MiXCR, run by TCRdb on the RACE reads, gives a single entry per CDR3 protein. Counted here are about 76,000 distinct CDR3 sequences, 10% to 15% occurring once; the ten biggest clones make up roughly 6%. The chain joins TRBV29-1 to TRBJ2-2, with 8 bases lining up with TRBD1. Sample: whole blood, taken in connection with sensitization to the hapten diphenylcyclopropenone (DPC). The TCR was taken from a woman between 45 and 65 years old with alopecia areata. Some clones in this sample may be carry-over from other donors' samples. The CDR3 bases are TGCAGCGTTGAAGATCTGCCAGGGGGCTTCGGTGGGGAGCTGTTTTTT. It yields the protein CSVEDLPGGFGGELFF.